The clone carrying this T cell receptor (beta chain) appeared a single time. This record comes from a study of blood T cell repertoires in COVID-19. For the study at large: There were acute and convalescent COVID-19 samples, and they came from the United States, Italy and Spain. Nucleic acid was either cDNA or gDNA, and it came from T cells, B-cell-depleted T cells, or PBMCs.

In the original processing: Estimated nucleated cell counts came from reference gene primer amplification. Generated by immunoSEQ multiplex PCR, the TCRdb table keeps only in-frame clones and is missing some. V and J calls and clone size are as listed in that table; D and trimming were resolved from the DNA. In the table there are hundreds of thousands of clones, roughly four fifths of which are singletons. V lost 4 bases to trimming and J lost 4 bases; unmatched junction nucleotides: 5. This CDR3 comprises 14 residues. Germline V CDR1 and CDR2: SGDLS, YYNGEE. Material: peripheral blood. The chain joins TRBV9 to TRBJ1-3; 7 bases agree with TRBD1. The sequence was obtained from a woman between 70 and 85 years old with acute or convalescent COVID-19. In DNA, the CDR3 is TGTGCCAGCAGCTTACGACAGGGAGGAAACACCATATATTTT. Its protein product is CASSLRQGGNTIYF.